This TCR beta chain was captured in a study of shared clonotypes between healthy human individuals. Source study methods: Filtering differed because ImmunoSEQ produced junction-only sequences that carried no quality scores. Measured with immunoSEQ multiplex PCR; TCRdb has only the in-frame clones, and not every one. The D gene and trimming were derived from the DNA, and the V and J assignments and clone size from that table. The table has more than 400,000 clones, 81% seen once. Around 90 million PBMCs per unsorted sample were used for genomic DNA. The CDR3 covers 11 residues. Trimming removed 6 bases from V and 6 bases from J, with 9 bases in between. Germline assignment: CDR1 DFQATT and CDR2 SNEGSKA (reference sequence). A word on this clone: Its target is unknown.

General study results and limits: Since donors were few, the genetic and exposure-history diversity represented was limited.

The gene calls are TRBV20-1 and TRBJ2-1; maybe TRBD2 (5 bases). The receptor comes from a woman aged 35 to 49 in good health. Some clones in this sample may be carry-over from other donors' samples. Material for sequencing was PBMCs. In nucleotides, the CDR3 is TGCAGTGCCAGGAGGATCAATGAGCAGTTCTTC. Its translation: CSARRINEQFF.